This TCR beta chain is from a study of Tregs in tolerant kidney transplant recipients. As for the study in general: Mixed chimerism was transient after nonmyeloablative marrow transplants from related graft donors.

V dropped 1 base and J dropped 1; count of bases not matched to a gene: 21. Germline V CDR1 and CDR2: SGDLS, YYNGEE. CDR3 length equals 22 residues. Using immunoSEQ multiplex PCR, the repertoire was profiled, and TCRdb retains in-frame clones only, with some absent. The table includes some 80,000 clones, 95% to 98% detected once. The chain carries TRBV9 and TRBJ2-3; 10 bases are a match to TRBD2. The source was CD4+ T cells from blood, collected before the transplant. The receptor was isolated from a human donor who received a combined kidney and bone marrow transplant. The CDR3 here is CASSVRPSHGLAGVLRTDTQYF. The CDR3 nucleotides read TGTGCCAGCAGCGTACGGCCCTCCCATGGGCTAGCGGGGGTCCTCCGCACAGATACGCAGTATTTT.